One TCR beta chain is described in this entry. Its antigen is as yet unknown. This sample stems from a study of regulatory T cells in long-lasting Graves disease. This CDR3 is built from 14 residues. Trimming at V came to 2 bases and at J to 7 bases, leaving 10 bases not matched to a gene. The germline V gene encodes CDR1 GTSNPN and CDR2 SVGIG (reference sequence). Time point here: newly diagnosed GD, antithyroid drugs for less than 3 months. The authors made the TCR library using RNA they extracted from PBMCs. Study results and caveats: Patients with persistent disease showed a bias toward TRBV28, TRBJ1-2 and TRBJ2-5.

With iRepertoire HTBI primers and Arm-PCR of CDR3 regions, TCR beta libraries were built. TCRdb processed the multiplex PCR reads anew with MiXCR; each CDR3 protein has one entry. The repertoire includes hundreds of thousands of distinct CDR3 sequences, about 16% of them detected once, and about 17% sits in the top ten. Another study also made use of these data, one on T cells in Graves' hyperthyroidism and ophthalmopathy. From that report: First-round RT-PCR with HTBI primers amplified the TCR CDR3 region. Ophthalmopathy, which appeared later, was predicted by the model a median around 6.9 months before onset.

The V gene is TRBV30, the J gene TRBJ1-2; TRBD1 matches at 7 bases. The sequencing here drew on peripheral blood mononuclear cells (PBMCs), taken at new diagnosis, from a patient treated with antithyroid drugs. The clonotype was recovered from a woman aged 25 to 39 with Graves disease. CDR3 in amino acids: CAWSRQGGAIGYTF. For the CDR3, the DNA is TGTGCCTGGAGTCGACAGGGCGGGGCGATTGGCTACACCTTC.